One and the same sample provided the 11 T cell receptor beta chains below, sequenced in a study of T cell changes during pregnancy in multiple sclerosis. Using immunoSEQ multiplex PCR, the repertoire was profiled, and TCRdb retains in-frame clones only, with some absent. Among around 100,000 clones listed, 90% to 95% were seen once. Sample: peripheral blood, taken before pregnancy. The receptors come from a female donor with multiple sclerosis, enrolled in a pregnancy study.

V usage is TRBV28 and J usage is TRBJ1-5; D is possibly TRBD1 (5 bases). CDR1 is MDHEN, CDR2 SYDVKM, per germline. This CDR3 has 16 amino acids. Trimming cost V 4 bases and J 6 bases, with 19 bases left between them. CDR3 DNA sequence: TGTGCCAGCAGTTCCCCCCCTCAGGGAAGAGGTCAGCCCCAGCATTTT. As protein: CASSSPPQGRGQPQHF.

The chain joins TRBV18 to TRBJ2-7; TRBD1 is a possible D gene (6 bases). CDR3 size: 15 residues. The germline CDR1 and CDR2 sequences are KGHSH and LQKENI. The V and J ends lost 2 bases and 3 bases respectively, with 14 bases between them. The CDR3 loop is CASSPGGSGGYEQYF. The CDR3 DNA reads as TGTGCCAGCTCACCAGGGGGCTCTGGGGGCTACGAGCAGTACTTC. The full variable domain, with the rest looked up from reference TRBV18 and TRBJ2-7, is NAGVMQNPRHLVRRRGQEARLRCSPMKGHSHVYWYRQLPEEGLKFMVYLQKENIIDESGMPKERFSAEFPKEGPSILRIQQVVRGDSAAYFCASSPGGSGGYEQYFGPGTRLTVT.

V gene TRBV27 combines with J gene TRBJ1-5, with no clear D. V was trimmed by 0 bases and J by 10 bases, leaving 19 bases between them. This CDR3 is built from 16 residues. Germline V gene lookup returns CDR1 MNHEY and CDR2 SMNVEV (reference sequence). The CDR3 reads CASSLSLPELGNPQHF. Here the CDR3 DNA reads TGTGCCAGCAGTTTATCCCTCCCGGAGCTGGGTAATCCCCAGCATTTT.

This clone has a single count. The chain combines TRBV28 with TRBJ2-7; 8 bases align to TRBD2. CDR3 length: 18 residues. The V gene end was trimmed by 5 bases and the J gene end by 4 bases; junction bases not matched to a gene: 19. Germline assignment: CDR1 MDHEN and CDR2 SYDVKM. The CDR3 loop reads CASSLDTPFRGRPYEQYF. DNA for the CDR3: TGTGCCAGCAGTCTAGACACCCCCTTTCGCGGGAGGCCGTACGAGCAGTACTTC.

V gene TRBV7-9 combines with J gene TRBJ2-5; D uncertain. Germline CDR1 and CDR2: SEHNR and FQNEAQ (reference sequence). The CDR3 loop spans 14 amino acids. Trimming pared 5 bases from V and 0 bases from J, leaving 10 bases between. The CDR3 nucleotides read TGTGCCAGCAGCGAGGCCTCGTACCAAGAGACCCAGTACTTC. Translation gives CASSEASYQETQYF.

The genes are TRBV7-2 and TRBJ2-1; D uncertain. The CDR3 runs to 13 residues. Deletions cut 5 bases from V and 7 bases from J, with 12 bases between. The germline CDR1 and CDR2 sequences are SGHTA and FQGNSA. The DNA of the CDR3 is TGTGCCAGCAGCATAATACATCGAAATGAGCAGTTCTTC. This encodes CASSIIHRNEQFF.

The chain carries TRBV4-2 and TRBJ2-7; 11 bases fit TRBD2. Germline V gene sequence: CDR1 LGHNA, CDR2 YNFKEQ. This CDR3 spans 18 amino acids. J lost 5 bases, V lost 0 bases, and 12 bases had no gene match. CDR3 in DNA: TGTGCCAGCAGCCAAGAAGGGTTAGCGGGAGGGTCTCGCCACGAGCAGTACTTC. It yields the protein CASSQEGLAGGSRHEQYF.

The rearrangement links TRBV19 to TRBJ1-4, with a tentative D call TRBD1 (5 bases). The CDR3 has 14 amino acids. V was shortened by 6 bases and J by 8 bases, with 16 bases between the two germline ends. CDR1 is LNHDA and CDR2 is SQIVND in the germline V gene (reference sequence). CDR3 sequence: CASSPPGVREKLFF. The CDR3 DNA sequence: TGTGCCAGTAGCCCACCGGGGGTGAGAGAAAAACTGTTTTTT.

A single count supports this clone. The chain recombines TRBV21-1 with TRBJ1-2; the table's D call, TRBD1, was not checked against the DNA. TRBV21-1 is a documented pseudogene. There are 14 residues in the CDR3. The CDR3 DNA reads TGTGCCAGCAGCAAAGAGTTCACAGGTGGGGGCTACACCTTC. Translating gives CASSKEFTGGGYTF.

This clone was recorded once. The gene calls are TRBV5-1 and TRBJ2-1, with D perhaps TRBD2 (7 bases). The ends were cut back, 3 bases at V and 9 bases at J, with 13 bases in the middle. The length of the CDR3 is 13 residues. Germline loops: CDR1 SGHRS, CDR2 YFSETQ. CDR3 loop: CASSYRGAGEQFF. CDR3 sequence (DNA): TGCGCCAGCAGCTATCGGGGGGCCGGTGAGCAGTTCTTC.

The chain links TRBV5-6 to TRBJ2-7, with D unclear. From germline, CDR1 is SGHDT and CDR2 YYEEEE. CDR3 length: 13 amino acids. With 2 bases removed from V and 7 bases from J, the gap between germline ends came to 13 bases. CDR3: CASSLDRVWEQYF. CDR3 sequence (DNA): TGTGCCAGCAGCTTAGACCGGGTGTGGGAGCAGTACTTC.